The 15 T cell receptor beta chains below were found in one sample sequenced in a study of blood T cells in healthy people across ages (dated by TCRdb to about 2015). Libraries were constructed by 5' RACE. Sequencing was carried out with an Illumina HiSeq 2500. A second about 7 to 11 cycle PCR used a sample-barcoded 5' primer and a J-beta primer mix. The public reads were reanalyzed by TCRdb: fastp trimming at Q25, MiXCR alignment, in-frame beta chains only. Rows with one shared CDR3 protein collapse into an entry with the most common genes and DNA. For this sample the table gives 550,000 to 750,000 distinct CDR3 sequences, of which around 21% were detected only once. Together, the top ten hold around 3.4% of the sample. Sequencing input: blood. The receptors derive from a man between 65 and 85 years old in good health.

The rearrangement links TRBV7-6 to TRBJ2-1, with D possibly TRBD2 on 6 matching bases. Germline loops: CDR1 SGHVS, CDR2 FNYEAQ. The CDR3 is made up of 15 amino acids. With 5 bases removed from V and 6 bases from J, the gap between germline ends came to 17 bases. This CDR3 is CASSHPRRDVNEQFF. CDR3 sequence (DNA): TGTGCCAGCAGCCATCCCCGGCGGGACGTCAATGAGCAGTTCTTC.

The sample holds one count of this clonotype. The gene calls are TRBV11-2 and TRBJ2-2; D remains ambiguous. Deletions cut 4 bases from V and 5 bases from J, with 11 bases between. CDR3 length: 14 residues. Per the germline V gene, CDR1 is SGHAT and CDR2 is FQNNGV. The CDR3 nucleotides read TGTGCCAGCAGCTGTACTGGGCTAACCGGGGAGCTGTTTTTT. Its protein is CASSCTGLTGELFF.

The V call is TRBV14, the J call TRBJ1-3; 12 positions match TRBD1. This CDR3 is 16 amino acids long. Per germline, CDR1 SGHDN and CDR2 FVKESK. The J segment lost 9 bases and the V segment lost 5 bases, leaving 11 bases of the junction unmatched. The CDR3 DNA sequence: TGTGCCAGCAGCGGACCCGGGACAGGGGGCTCGGGCACCATATATTTT. This codes for CASSGPGTGGSGTIYF.

The chain has TRBV27 and TRBJ2-3, with D possibly being TRBD2 (5 bases). Germline lookup yields CDR1 MNHEY and CDR2 SMNVEV (reference sequence). The CDR3 consists of 15 residues. V was pared by 2 bases and J by 5 bases, with 14 bases between. CDR3 DNA sequence: TGTGCCAGCAGTTTACGGGGATCTGGAGGAGATACGCAGTATTTT. As protein: CASSLRGSGGDTQYF.

The V gene is TRBV15, the J gene TRBJ2-3; D is unclear. This CDR3 region has 16 residues. Looked up from germline, CDR1 is LNHNV and CDR2 is YYDKDF (reference sequence). The ends were cut back, 0 bases at V and 0 bases at J, with 10 bases in the middle. CDR3 bases: TGTGCCACCAGCAGAGATCCGGCAGGAAGCACAGATACGCAGTATTTT. The encoded protein is CATSRDPAGSTDTQYF.

This chain links TRBV20-1 with TRBJ1-2; unclear D gene. The CDR3 consists of 14 residues. CDR1 is DFQATT and CDR2 is SNEGSKA in the germline V gene (reference sequence). Between the trimmed V and J ends, which lost 1 base and 8 bases, there was a span of 17 bases. CDR3 sequence: CSARVRRIGDGYTF. CDR3 bases: TGCAGTGCTAGAGTTCGACGGATTGGAGACGGCTACACCTTC.

This clonotype was found many times. This chain joins TRBV29-1 and TRBJ2-6, with D tentatively TRBD1 (5 bases). The CDR3 consists of 16 residues. Trimming removed 2 bases at V and 0 bases at J, with 11 bases between. The germline CDR1 and CDR2 sequences are SQVTM and ANQGSEA. The CDR3 sequence is CSVERGRGSGANVLTF. The DNA for the CDR3 is TGCAGCGTTGAAAGGGGTAGGGGCTCTGGGGCCAACGTCCTGACTTTC.

This clonotype has more than one count but fewer than ten. The chain carries TRBV19 and TRBJ2-3; possible D gene TRBD2, 6 bases. Trimming removed 4 bases at V and 7 bases at J, with 12 bases between. Per the germline V gene, CDR1 is LNHDA and CDR2 is SQIVND (reference sequence). The CDR3 is 13 amino acids. The DNA of the CDR3 is TGTGCCAGTAGTAGCGGGACTGAGAATACGCAGTATTTT. This sequence encodes CASSSGTENTQYF.

In this sample, this clonotype turned up a few times. Germline is not matched at one junction end, which may reflect a read error. V gene TRBV19 combines with J gene TRBJ1-4; D not certain. The CDR3 covers 15 residues. CDR1 is LNHDA, CDR2 SQIVND, per germline (reference sequence). CDR3 loop: CASSTTDAGNEELFF. The DNA for the CDR3 is TGTGCCAGTAGTACGACCGATGCGGGTAATGAAGAACTGTTTTTT.

V gene TRBV7-9 combines with J gene TRBJ2-7; 9 bases match TRBD2. The CDR3 is 16 residues long. Germline CDR1 and CDR2: SEHNR and FQNEAQ (reference sequence). The junction had 8 bases not matched to a gene; V was cut back by 5 bases and J by 0 bases. CDR3 sequence (DNA): TGTGCCAGCAGCCAGCGGGGGGACACAATCTCCTACGAGCAGTACTTC. Residues: CASSQRGDTISYEQYF.

The chain links TRBV6-1 to TRBJ2-1; D is perhaps TRBD2 (6 bases). The CDR3 extends over 14 amino acids. CDR1 and CDR2 from the germline V gene are MNHNS and SASEGT. The V end lost 6 bases, the J end lost 3 bases, and 12 bases lay between the germline ends. CDR3 loop: CASSRDGSYNEQFF. The CDR3 DNA reads as TGTGCCAGCAGCCGGGACGGGAGCTACAATGAGCAGTTCTTC.

This clonotype was seen more than once but under ten times. The chain joins TRBV3-1 to TRBJ2-5; D ambiguous. The germline CDR1 and CDR2 sequences are LGHDT and YNNKEL (reference sequence). CDR3 length equals 14 residues. V was shortened by 0 bases and J by 5 bases, with 10 bases between the two germline ends. For the CDR3, the DNA is TGTGCCAGCAGCCAAGAAATCCAGATCGAGACCCAGTACTTC. Encoded protein: CASSQEIQIETQYF.

There are a few counts of this clonotype. This chain links TRBV20-1 with TRBJ2-1; D is perhaps TRBD2 (6 bases). Germline V CDR1 and CDR2: DFQATT, SNEGSKA (reference sequence). Trimming removed 4 bases at V and 3 bases at J, with 13 bases between. This CDR3 has 14 amino acids. CDR3 region: CSAKGTLYYNEQFF. The CDR3 DNA reads as TGCAGTGCTAAAGGGACTCTATACTACAATGAGCAGTTCTTC.

This clonotype has only a few counts. The chain combines TRBV29-1 with TRBJ1-1, with D uncertain. V was shortened by 8 bases and J by 1 base, with 8 bases between the two germline ends. Germline V gives CDR1 SQVTM, CDR2 ANQGSEA. This CDR3 is built from 11 residues. The CDR3 sequence is CSIAQNTEAFF. CDR3 nucleotides: TGCAGCATTGCCCAGAACACTGAAGCTTTCTTT.

This chain uses TRBV20-1 with TRBJ2-7, with D maybe TRBD1 (5 bases). Trimming removed 2 bases at V and 4 bases at J, with 18 bases between. Germline V CDR1 and CDR2: DFQATT, SNEGSKA (reference sequence). The length of the CDR3 is 15 residues. The CDR3 reads CSARPGSGRTYEQYF. The CDR3 nucleotides read TGCAGTGCTAGACCAGGGTCAGGTAGGACATACGAGCAGTACTTC.